A single sample gave rise to the 17 T cell receptor beta chains below, sequenced in a study of T cell repertoires in cytomegalovirus infection. Antigen specificity for these receptors is unknown. MiXCR, applied by TCRdb to the reads, yields one record per CDR3 protein. This sample yields 750,000 to 950,000 distinct CDR3 sequences, of which just under 30% are seen a single time; about an eighth belongs to the top ten. This specimen consisted of cultured CD8+ T cells from PBMCs, obtained from culture after CMV antigen stimulation. The receptors were sampled from a human donor in good health (CMV status not recorded). Some clones in this sample may be carry-over from other donors' samples.

This clonotype was recorded a few times. The V gene is TRBV7-6, the J gene TRBJ2-3, with a tentative D call TRBD1 (5 bases). Trimming took off 5 bases at V and 2 bases at J, with 14 bases between the two ends. CDR3 length: 15 residues. Germline-derived CDR1 and CDR2 are SGHVS and FNYEAQ. The CDR3: CASSPRAYLTDTQYF. CDR3 nucleotide sequence: TGTGCCAGCAGCCCCAGGGCGTATCTCACAGATACGCAGTATTTT. Looking up the rest from reference TRBV7-6 and TRBJ2-3 gives the full variable domain: GAGVSQSPRYKVTKRGQDVALRCDPISGHVSLYWYRQALGQGPEFLTYFNYEAQQDKSGLPNDRFSAERPEGSISTLTIQRTEQRDSAMYRCASSPRAYLTDTQYFGPGTRLTVL.

This clonotype occurred a few times. V is TRBV10-3 and J is TRBJ1-2, with 10 bases matching TRBD1. The CDR3 runs 16 residues. Germline V gene sequence: CDR1 ENHRY, CDR2 SYGVKD. V lost 10 bases, J lost 4 bases, and 15 bases stayed unmatched. The CDR3 region has the DNA TGTGCCACCAGGGTGCATACCGGGACAGGGGTCTATGGCTACACCTTC. It translates to CATRVHTGTGVYGYTF.

This clonotype was found once. The CDR3 does not end in the conserved phenylalanine or tryptophan, so this is likely a read error. CDR3 sequence: CASSEGRVFANEKLFL. DNA for the CDR3: TGTGCCAGCAGTGAAGGCAGGGTATTCGCTAATGAAAAACTGTTTCTT. The chain is built from TRBV6-1 and TRBJ1-4, with D perhaps TRBD1 (5 bases). The CDR3 is 16 residues long. The germline V gene has CDR1 MNHNS and CDR2 SASEGT. The ends were cut back, 1 base at V and 3 bases at J, with 12 bases in the middle.

This clonotype has a handful of counts. This chain joins TRBV4-1 and TRBJ2-3; D is undetermined. Trimming left V 1 base short and J 6 bases short, with 5 bases between. Germline V gene sequence: CDR1 MGHRA, CDR2 YSYEKL. The CDR3 spans 12 residues. Written as DNA, the CDR3 is TGCGCCAGCAGCCAAGTTATGGATACGCAGTATTTT. It specifies CASSQVMDTQYF.

This clonotype was detected only a few times. The CDR3 here is CASTSSGEAFF. The CDR3 region has the DNA TGTGCCAGCACCTCGTCCGGGGAAGCTTTCTTT. The chain is built from TRBV7-9 and TRBJ1-1, with D hard to call. V lost 7 bases to trimming and J lost 8 bases, with 11 bases between them. The length of the CDR3 is 11 residues. The V gene's germline CDR1 is SEHNR and CDR2 FQNEAQ (reference sequence). Full variable domain (rest looked up from reference TRBV7-9 and TRBJ1-1): DTGVSQNPRHKITKRGQNVTFRCDPISEHNRLYWYRQTLGQGPEFLTYFQNEAQLEKSRLLSDRFSAERPKGSFSTLEIQRTEQGDSAMYLCASTSSGEAFFGQGTRLTVV.

This chain links TRBV10-3 with TRBJ1-1; D is ambiguous. Germline CDR1 reads ENHRY; CDR2 reads SYGVKD. V shed 1 base and J shed 3 bases, with 6 bases lying between them. The CDR3 has 13 residues. CDR3 protein: CAISELEDTEAFF. DNA of the CDR3: TGTGCCATCAGTGAGTTGGAGGACACTGAAGCTTTCTTT.

At least ten counts were recorded for this clonotype. The V call is TRBV6-5, the J call TRBJ1-2; maybe TRBD1 (5 bases). Germline V CDR1 and CDR2: MNHEY, SVGAGI. V lost 2 bases and J 2 bases, leaving 18 bases between the germline ends. The CDR3 is 17 amino acids. CDR3 sequence: CASSYKNLGRENYGYTF. The CDR3 nucleotides read TGTGCCAGCAGTTACAAAAATCTCGGCAGGGAAAACTATGGCTACACCTTC.

This clonotype was picked up a small number of times. The chain is built from TRBV5-1 and TRBJ1-3, with D unresolved. Trimming removed 4 bases from V and 0 bases from J, with 11 bases in between. The CDR3 length is 15 residues. Germline V gives CDR1 SGHRS, CDR2 YFSETQ. CDR3 bases: TGCGCCAGCAGCCCTGACGTTCACTCTGGAAACACCATATATTTT. This codes for CASSPDVHSGNTIYF.

CDR3 bases: TGTGCCAGCAGTTCGACCCGGGACTGGAATTGGTACGAGCAGTACTTC. Translated, it gives CASSSTRDWNWYEQYF. This chain connects TRBV27 to TRBJ2-7, with a weak D call TRBD2 (6 bases). V was cut by 4 bases and J by 4 bases, with 20 bases left in between. Germline CDR1 and CDR2: MNHEY and SMNVEV (reference sequence). The CDR3 is 16 amino acids.

This clonotype occurred many times. The chain recombines TRBV10-3 with TRBJ1-1; no clear D. V lost 4 bases and J 4 bases, leaving 4 bases between the germline ends. Looked up from germline, CDR1 is ENHRY and CDR2 is SYGVKD. The CDR3 contains 11 residues. The CDR3 reads CAISAGTEAFF. The DNA for the CDR3 is TGTGCCATCAGTGCGGGCACTGAAGCTTTCTTT.

The chain has TRBV2 and TRBJ2-1; 11 bases agree with TRBD1. Per germline, CDR1 SNHLY and CDR2 FYNNEI. This CDR3 is built from 22 residues. Trimming at V came to 4 bases and at J to 6 bases, leaving 26 bases not matched to a gene. CDR3 DNA: TGTGCCAGCAGTGGGCCCAACGCCCGGACAGGGGGCCCACCACGGGGATTCAATGAGCAGTTCTTC. It codes for CASSGPNARTGGPPRGFNEQFF.

J is TRBJ2-2 and V is TRBV6-4; 8 bases agree with TRBD1. Per the germline V gene, CDR1 is MRHNA and CDR2 is SNTAGT. This CDR3 region has 14 residues. V gave up 9 bases and J gave up 0 bases; unmatched junction bases: 3. CDR3 in amino acids: CARQDRANTGELFF. The CDR3 region has the DNA TGTGCCAGACAGGACAGGGCGAACACCGGGGAGCTGTTTTTT.

This clonotype was detected a few times. The gene calls are TRBV7-8 and TRBJ1-1; TRBD1 agrees at 8 bases. CDR3 size: 17 residues. Germline V lookup: CDR1 SGHVS, CDR2 FQNEAQ. The V gene end was trimmed by 3 bases and the J gene end by 1 base; junction bases not matched to a gene: 10. The DNA for the CDR3 is TGTGCCAGCAGCTTTGTCTCAGGAGACAGGGGGAACACTGAAGCTTTCTTT. Translation: CASSFVSGDRGNTEAFF. Full variable domain (outside the CDR3, taken from reference TRBV7-8 and TRBJ1-1): GAGVSQSPRYKVAKRGQDVALRCDPISGHVSLFWYQQALGQGPEFLTYFQNEAQLDKSGLPSDRFFAERPEGSVSTLKIQRTQQEDSAVYLCASSFVSGDRGNTEAFFGQGTRLTVV.

To note about this clonotype: Compared with germline, one end of the junction differs, possibly owing to a read error. This chain uses TRBV28 with TRBJ2-2, with a weak D call TRBD2 (5 bases). CDR1 is MDHEN, CDR2 SYDVKM, per germline. This CDR3 spans 15 amino acids. In DNA, the CDR3 is TGTGCCAGCAGTAAGTGGTCGGGAAGTAACACCGGGGAGCTGTTT. Translated: CASSKWSGSNTGELF.

The rearrangement joins TRBV6-1 to TRBJ2-4, with unresolved D. V shed 6 bases and J shed 0 bases, with 15 bases lying between them. Germline V gene lookup returns CDR1 MNHNS and CDR2 SASEGT. This CDR3 has 16 amino acids. The CDR3 protein is CASRKDGSVAKNIQYF. DNA for the CDR3: TGTGCCAGCAGGAAAGATGGCAGTGTAGCCAAAAACATTCAGTACTTC.

V and J are TRBV7-9 and TRBJ2-7; the D is unclear. CDR3 size: 13 residues. V dropped 5 bases and J dropped 5 bases, with 13 bases sitting between them. Germline lookup yields CDR1 SEHNR and CDR2 FQNEAQ (reference sequence). For the CDR3, the DNA is TGTGCCAGCAGCCCGAAGGCGAGCCACGAGCAGTACGTC. It yields the protein CASSPKASHEQYV.

This clonotype was recorded many times. This chain links TRBV20-1 with TRBJ1-4, with a weak D call TRBD1 (5 bases). Deletions cut 0 bases from V and 3 bases from J, with 11 bases between. The CDR3 length is 15 residues. Germline V lookup: CDR1 DFQATT, CDR2 SNEGSKA (reference sequence). CDR3 sequence: CSARDWRGANEKLFF. The CDR3 DNA sequence: TGCAGTGCTAGAGATTGGAGGGGTGCTAATGAAAAACTGTTTTTT.